This T cell receptor (beta chain) was captured by sequencing in a study of blood T cell repertoires in COVID-19. Produced via immunoSEQ multiplex PCR; TCRdb's table is partial and in-frame only. In the table there are tens of thousands of clones, 90% of which are singletons. This CDR3 spans 11 amino acids. Trimming shortened V by 8 bases and J by 9 bases, and 8 bases separated the two germline ends. Germline assignment: CDR1 LGHDT and CDR2 YNNKEL (reference sequence). This rearrangement joins TRBV3-1 (or the pseudogene TRBV3-2) to TRBJ1-6; a possible D gene is TRBD1 (6 bases). The specimen sequenced was peripheral blood. This receptor was identified in a man between 60 and 75 years old with acute or convalescent COVID-19. CDR3 sequence reads: CASGGASPLHF. CDR3 DNA sequence: TGTGCCAGCGGGGGGGCTTCACCCCTCCACTTT.